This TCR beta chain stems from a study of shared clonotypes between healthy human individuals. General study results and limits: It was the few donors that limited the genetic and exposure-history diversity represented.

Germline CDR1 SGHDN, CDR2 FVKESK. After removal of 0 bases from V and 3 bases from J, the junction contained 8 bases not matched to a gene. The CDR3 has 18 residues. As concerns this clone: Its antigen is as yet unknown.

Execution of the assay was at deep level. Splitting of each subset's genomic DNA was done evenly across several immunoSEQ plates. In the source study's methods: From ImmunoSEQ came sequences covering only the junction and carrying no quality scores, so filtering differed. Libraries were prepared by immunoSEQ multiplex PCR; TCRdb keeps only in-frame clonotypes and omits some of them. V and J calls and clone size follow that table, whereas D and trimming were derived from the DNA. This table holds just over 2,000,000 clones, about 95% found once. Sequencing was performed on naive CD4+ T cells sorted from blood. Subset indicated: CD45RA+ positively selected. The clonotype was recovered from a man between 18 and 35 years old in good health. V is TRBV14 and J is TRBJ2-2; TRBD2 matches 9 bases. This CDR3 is CASSQDVERGAYTGELFF. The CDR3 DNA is TGTGCCAGCAGCCAAGATGTGGAGCGGGGGGCCTACACCGGGGAGCTGTTTTTT.